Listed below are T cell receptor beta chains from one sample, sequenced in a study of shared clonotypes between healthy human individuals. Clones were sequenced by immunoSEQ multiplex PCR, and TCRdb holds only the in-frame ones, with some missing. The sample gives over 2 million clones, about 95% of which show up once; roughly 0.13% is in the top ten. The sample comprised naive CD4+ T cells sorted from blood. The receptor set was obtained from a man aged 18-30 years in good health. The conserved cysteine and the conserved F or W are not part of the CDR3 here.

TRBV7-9 ASSLTGTKPQH
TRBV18 ASSPPTGGKEKLF
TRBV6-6 ASSNYRGYEQY
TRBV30 AGRDRGLSGYT
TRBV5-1 ASSLAGVDIQY
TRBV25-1 ASSGTGVRFKQF
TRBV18 ASSPDRNSNQPQH
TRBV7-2 ASSSSGRYYNEQF
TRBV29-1 SVERVQGTYEQY
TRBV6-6 ASSYLGRSAKNIQY
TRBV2 ASSSGPPYEQY
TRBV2 ASTLGQINYGYT
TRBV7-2 ASSPRTGTETQY
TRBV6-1 ASSEAVGSTNEKLF
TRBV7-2 ASSPQVWAKNIQY
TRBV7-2 ASSPRVRASFLH
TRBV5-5 ASSLAANYGYT
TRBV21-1 ASSSPSPGIGNTIY
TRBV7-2 ASSGSAVAEQY
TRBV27 ASRLAGTHEQY
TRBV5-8 ASSLGRKNTEAF
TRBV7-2 ASSLGQEKYTDTQY
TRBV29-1 SVGQGGSTEAF
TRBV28 ASMDPRGGADTQY
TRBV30 AWRQSSYEQY
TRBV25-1 ASSGNTEAF
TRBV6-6 ASREEGGPSYEQY
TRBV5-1 ASSADGSLF